This T cell receptor beta chain was observed in a study of blood T cell repertoires in COVID-19. Study-level information: Sites across the United States, Italy and Spain contributed samples from acute and convalescent COVID-19. T cells, B-cell-depleted T cells, or PBMCs supplied cDNA or gDNA.

As processed by the authors: Reference gene primer amplification gave nucleated cell count estimates. The repertoire was sequenced with immunoSEQ multiplex PCR; TCRdb's copy has only in-frame clones and lacks some. V, J and clone size derive from that table, while D and trimming were established from the DNA sequence. The sample contains about 250,000 clones, 70% to 90% of which appear only once. The ends were cut back, 6 bases at V and 7 bases at J, with 9 bases in the middle. Germline V gives CDR1 SGHTA, CDR2 FQGNSA. There are 12 residues in the CDR3. Material: peripheral blood. The chain uses TRBV7-2 and TRBJ2-2; D is uncertain. The origin of this receptor is a woman in her 40s who had recovered from COVID-19. CDR3: CASRRVVGELFF. The CDR3 DNA is TGTGCCAGCAGGAGAGTGGTCGGGGAGCTGTTTTTT.